The clone carrying this T cell receptor beta chain occurred many times. The sample belongs to a study of T-cell reconstitution after alpha-beta-depleted transplantation in children. CDR1 SGHRS and CDR2 YFSETQ come from the germline V gene. The J segment lost 1 base and the V segment lost 0 bases, leaving 3 bases of the junction unmatched. There are 17 residues in the CDR3. Preparation of the TCRbeta library involved a method that used unique molecular identifiers. TCRdb reanalysed the PCR reads using MiXCR and keeps one entry per CDR3 protein. The sample has 700,000 to 950,000 distinct CDR3 sequences, about 15% seen once; the top ten hold under 6%.

This TCR was sampled from a male patient aged 10 to 17 who had a stem cell transplant for acute lymphoblastic leukemia, so the T cells may come from the graft donor. Sequences were derived from PBMCs, mostly from graft donor cells, sampled 360 days after TCRalphabeta/CD19-depleted stem cell transplant. V usage is TRBV5-1 and J usage is TRBJ2-1, with 11 bases that match TRBD1. The DNA of the CDR3 is TGCGCCAGCAGCTTGGACGGACAGGGGGCTTCCTACAATGAGCAGTTCTTC. Translated, it gives CASSLDGQGASYNEQFF.